The 3 T cell receptor beta chains presented below share a single source sample, sequenced in a study of blood T cell repertoires in COVID-19 (dated by TCRdb to 2020 to 2021). Preparation of the library involved the immunoSEQ multiplex PCR assay. TCRdb provides this immuneACCESS table in a form limited to in-frame rearrangements. Some clones are lacking; in checked studies, under half of them reflect an unresolved V gene, and why the rest are absent is not known. For this sample the table gives more than 300,000 clones, of which roughly 86% were detected only once. Roughly a tenth of the sample is in the top ten clones. The material sequenced was peripheral blood. The receptors originated from a woman in her thirties with COVID-19, enrolled during active disease.

A word on this clone: The same CDR3 also results from other DNA sequences found in this sample. V and J are TRBV7-9 and TRBJ2-7; 9 bases line up with TRBD1. The trim removed 2 bases at V and 4 bases at J, leaving 3 bases unmatched. This CDR3 spans 14 amino acids. The germline gives CDR1 SEHNR, CDR2 FQNEAQ (reference sequence). This CDR3 is CASSLTGTGYEQYF. In DNA, the CDR3 is TGTGCCAGCAGCTTAACCGGGACAGGGTACGAGCAGTACTTC.

This clone was seen once. The chain employs TRBV21-1 and TRBJ2-7; the DNA was not compared with TRBD1, the D call given in the table. TRBV21-1 is designated a pseudogene. This CDR3 is 14 amino acids long. CDR3 DNA: TGTGCCAGCAGCAGTCACAGGGGGGCGAAGGAGCAGTACTTC. Amino acids: CASSSHRGAKEQYF.

The chain carries TRBV6-5 and TRBJ1-2, with 9 bases fitting TRBD1. The junction had 5 bases not matched to a gene; V was cut back by 7 bases and J by 2 bases. Per germline, CDR1 MNHEY and CDR2 SVGAGI. The CDR3 sequence is 14 residues long. The CDR3 is CASTDRGANYGYTF. The CDR3 nucleotides read TGTGCCAGCACCGACAGGGGGGCGAACTATGGCTACACCTTC.